This TCR beta chain is drawn from a study of blood T cell repertoires in COVID-19. About the research overall: Spain, Italy and the United States supplied samples that represented acute and convalescent COVID-19. In each case, the material was cDNA or gDNA derived from T cells, B-cell-depleted T cells, or PBMCs.

Per the study methods: Amplification from reference gene primers served as the basis for estimated nucleated cell counts. Method: immunoSEQ multiplex PCR; TCRdb's copy keeps in-frame clones and lacks some. The DNA gave D and trimming, while V, J and clone size come from that table. The sample lists 90,000 to 130,000 clones, less than 75% occurring once. Germline CDR1 is GTSNPN and CDR2 is SVGIG (reference sequence). Trimming pared 2 bases from V and 7 bases from J, leaving 11 bases between. The CDR3 runs 13 residues. What was sequenced was peripheral blood. V is TRBV30 and J is TRBJ2-2; TRBD1 is a possible D gene (5 bases). The TCR was taken from a woman between 40 and 50 years old with acute or convalescent COVID-19. The CDR3 region is CAWSWQGNGELFF. CDR3 nucleotides: TGTGCCTGGAGTTGGCAGGGTAACGGGGAGCTGTTTTTT.